Presented here are 10 T cell receptor beta chains from one specimen sequenced in a study of blood T cell repertoires in COVID-19. Method: immunoSEQ multiplex PCR; TCRdb's copy keeps in-frame clones and lacks some. The sample records 300,000 to 400,000 clones, roughly 86% being singletons. The sample taken for sequencing was peripheral blood. These receptors all come from a human donor in a cohort sampled during active COVID-19.

This clone was picked up one time. This chain uses TRBV2 with TRBJ1-2, with 8 bases fitting TRBD1. The germline CDR1 and CDR2 sequences are SNHLY and FYNNEI. The CDR3 extends over 16 amino acids. V gave up 4 bases and J gave up 4 bases; unmatched junction bases: 11. CDR3 protein: CASSVFLRTGFYGYTF. For the CDR3, the DNA is TGTGCCAGCAGTGTTTTTTTGAGGACAGGGTTCTATGGCTACACCTTC.

The chain combines TRBV2 with TRBJ2-7; D possibly corresponds to TRBD1 (6 bases). Trimming shortened V by 6 bases and J by 3 bases, and 12 bases separated the two germline ends. This CDR3 is built from 13 residues. CDR1 and CDR2 (germline): SNHLY, FYNNEI. The CDR3 protein is CASSEDSYYEQYF. The CDR3 DNA reads as TGTGCCAGCAGCGAGGACAGTTACTACGAGCAGTACTTC.

CDR3 DNA: TGTGCCTGGGACACTAGCGGGGTCTCCTACGAGCAGTACTTC. It specifies CAWDTSGVSYEQYF. This rearrangement joins TRBV30 to TRBJ2-7; TRBD2 aligns across 10 bases. This CDR3 is 14 amino acids long. Germline assignment: CDR1 GTSNPN and CDR2 SVGIG (reference sequence). J was trimmed by 0 bases and V by 5 bases; bases with no gene match: 4.

The chain employs TRBV25-1 and TRBJ1-6, with no clear D. V gave up 3 bases and J gave up 3 bases, with 9 bases separating them. The CDR3 contains 15 residues. Germline V gives CDR1 MGHDK, CDR2 SYGVNS. The DNA of the CDR3 is TGTGCCAGCAGTGACTCCTACTTCTATAATTCACCCCTCCACTTT. As protein: CASSDSYFYNSPLHF.

The V and J genes are TRBV28 and TRBJ1-1, with D maybe TRBD1 (5 bases). The CDR3 is made up of 12 amino acids. Germline V lookup: CDR1 MDHEN, CDR2 SYDVKM. Trimming pared 6 bases from V and 7 bases from J, leaving 12 bases between. CDR3 sequence (DNA): TGTGCCAGCAGGACAGCCACCCGTGAAGCTTTCTTT. As protein: CASRTATREAFF.

This clone has just one count. The V and J genes are TRBV7-9 and TRBJ2-5, with D maybe TRBD2 (5 bases). Deletions cut 4 bases from V and 5 bases from J, with 23 bases between. Per germline, CDR1 SEHNR and CDR2 FQNEAQ (reference sequence). The CDR3 has 17 residues. CDR3 sequence reads: CASSYVKGSRGYETQYF. CDR3 sequence (DNA): TGTGCCAGCAGCTATGTAAAAGGGAGCCGGGGTTACGAGACCCAGTACTTC. The complete variable domain, with remaining parts taken from reference TRBV7-9 and TRBJ2-5, reads DTGVSQNPRHKITKRGQNVTFRCDPISEHNRLYWYRQTLGQGPEFLTYFQNEAQLEKSRLLSDRFSAERPKGSFSTLEIQRTEQGDSAMYLCASSYVKGSRGYETQYFGPGTRLLVL.

Remarks on this clone: The junction does not match germline at one end; this may be a read error. The chain recombines TRBV7-7 with TRBJ2-3, with a weak D call TRBD1 (6 bases). Germline V gene sequence: CDR1 SSHAT, CDR2 FNYEAQ (reference sequence). This CDR3 comprises 15 residues. The CDR3 sequence: CASSLDGGSTDTQYF. In DNA form, the CDR3 reads TGTGCTAGCAGCTTAGATGGGGGCAGCACAGATACGCAGTATTTT.

The genes are TRBV12-3 or TRBV12-4 and TRBJ1-5; D remains ambiguous. The germline V and J ends were trimmed by 3 bases and 0 bases, with 3 bases remaining between them. The length of the CDR3 is 13 residues. CDR3 sequence reads: CASSFSSNQPQHF. The CDR3 region has the DNA TGTGCCAGCAGTTTCAGTAGCAATCAGCCCCAGCATTTT.

This rearrangement joins TRBV19 to TRBJ2-5, with D maybe TRBD2 (5 bases). V shed 4 bases and J shed 2 bases, with 20 bases lying between them. The germline CDR1 and CDR2 sequences are LNHDA and SQIVND (reference sequence). CDR3 length: 17 amino acids. The CDR3 loop is CASSRVVSFTGQETQYF. CDR3 coding DNA: TGTGCCAGTAGTAGAGTGGTGAGCTTTACGGGGCAAGAGACCCAGTACTTC. Variable domain in full (rest from reference TRBV19 and TRBJ2-5): DGGITQSPKYLFRKEGQNVTLSCEQNLNHDAMYWYRQDPGQGLRLIYYSQIVNDFQKGDIAEGYSVSREKKESFPLTVTSAQKNPTAFYLCASSRVVSFTGQETQYFGPGTRLLVL.

The gene calls are TRBV14 and TRBJ2-7; D might be TRBD2 (6 bases). The ends were cut back, 4 bases at V and 5 bases at J, with 24 bases in the middle. CDR1 is SGHDN and CDR2 is FVKESK in the germline V gene. The CDR3 is 17 residues long. CDR3 DNA sequence: TGTGCCAGCAGCCCCCCCCCTGTAGGTGCGGGAAACGACGAGCAGTACTTC. It codes for CASSPPPVGAGNDEQYF.